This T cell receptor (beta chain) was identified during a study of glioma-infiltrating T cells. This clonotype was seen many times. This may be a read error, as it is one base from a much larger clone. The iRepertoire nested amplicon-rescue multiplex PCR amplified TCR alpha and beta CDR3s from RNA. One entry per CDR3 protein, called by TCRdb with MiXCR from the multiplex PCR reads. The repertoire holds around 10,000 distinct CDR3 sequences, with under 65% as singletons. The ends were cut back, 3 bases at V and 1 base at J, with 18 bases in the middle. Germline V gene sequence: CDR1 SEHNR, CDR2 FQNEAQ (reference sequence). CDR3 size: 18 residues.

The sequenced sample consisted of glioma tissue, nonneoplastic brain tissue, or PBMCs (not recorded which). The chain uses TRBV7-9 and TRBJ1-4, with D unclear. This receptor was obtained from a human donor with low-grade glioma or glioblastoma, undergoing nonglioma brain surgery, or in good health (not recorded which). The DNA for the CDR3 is TGTGCCAGCAGCTTTCGGAGGCAGACCGCCGAAACTAATGAAAAACTGTTTTTT. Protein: CASSFRRQTAETNEKLFF.